This is a list of T cell receptor beta chains from one sample in a study of blood T cell repertoires in COVID-19. Assay: immunoSEQ multiplex PCR; the TCRdb copy retains only in-frame clones and omits some. This sample has 250,000 to 300,000 clones, with about 86% found just once. The sample comprised peripheral blood. Receptors were obtained from a man in his late teens or twenties with active or convalescent COVID-19. CDR3s include the opening cysteine and the closing phenylalanine or tryptophan. Fields, in order: V gene, CDR3 protein.

V gene: TRBV4-1; CDR3 protein: CASSQRQGPYEQYF
V gene: TRBV29-1; CDR3 protein: CSHQTGGTDEQYF
V gene: TRBV4-3; CDR3 protein: CASSQNRGDTEAFF
V gene: TRBV27; CDR3 protein: CASSLSGQGRETQYF
V gene: TRBV5-8; CDR3 protein: CASSKPWAVTDTQYF
V gene: TRBV4-1; CDR3 protein: CASSQSDRVNNEQFF
V gene: TRBV5-1; CDR3 protein: CASSRGTVYQETQYF
V gene: TRBV3-1/TRBV3-2; CDR3 protein: CASSQAPGLAKNF
V gene: TRBV6-5; CDR3 protein: CASSLGLAGTDTQYF
V gene: TRBV5-4; CDR3 protein: CASSPYRGDWGYTF
V gene: TRBV21-1; CDR3 protein: CASSRREDNQPQHF
V gene: TRBV9; CDR3 protein: CASSEGTSGMAKNIQYF
V gene: TRBV7-2; CDR3 protein: CASSPVKSDGGGYTF
V gene: TRBV9; CDR3 protein: CASSFTGGGEQYF
V gene: TRBV30; CDR3 protein: CAWSVGEIQGQYF
V gene: TRBV24-1; CDR3 protein: CATGAPSSYEQYF
V gene: TRBV3-1/TRBV3-2; CDR3 protein: CASSQPRHPRYEQYF
V gene: TRBV4-2; CDR3 protein: CASSQALDTTSNYGYTF
V gene: TRBV13; CDR3 protein: CASSPGSNQPQHF
V gene: TRBV5-1; CDR3 protein: CASSLLTSGRVNSYEQYF
V gene: TRBV3-1/TRBV3-2; CDR3 protein: CASSQRGGRTEAFF